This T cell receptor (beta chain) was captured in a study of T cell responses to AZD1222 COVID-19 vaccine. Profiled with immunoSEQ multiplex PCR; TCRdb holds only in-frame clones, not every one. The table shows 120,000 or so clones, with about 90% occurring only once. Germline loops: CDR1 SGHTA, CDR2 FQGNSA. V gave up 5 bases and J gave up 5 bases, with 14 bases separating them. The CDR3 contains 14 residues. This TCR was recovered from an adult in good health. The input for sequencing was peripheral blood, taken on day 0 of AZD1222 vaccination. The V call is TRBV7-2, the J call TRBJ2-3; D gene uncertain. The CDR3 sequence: CASSPRAEVDTQYF. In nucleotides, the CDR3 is TGTGCCAGCAGCCCCCGTGCTGAAGTAGATACGCAGTATTTT.